The 3 T cell receptor beta chains listed next were all sequenced from one sample in a study of T cell changes during pregnancy in multiple sclerosis. Data came from immunoSEQ multiplex PCR; TCRdb stores just in-frame clones and leaves some out. The sample holds just under 65,000 clones, about nine tenths seen once. Sequencing used peripheral blood, obtained after pregnancy. These receptors originate from a female donor in good health, enrolled as a control in a pregnancy study.

V and J are TRBV19 and TRBJ2-7; 8 bases are a match to TRBD1. The ends lost 6 bases at V and 2 bases at J; junction bases unmatched: 3. Per the germline V gene, CDR1 is LNHDA and CDR2 is SQIVND (reference sequence). The CDR3 extends over 13 amino acids. CDR3 sequence (DNA): TGTGCCAGTAGGGCGGACAGGGCCTACGAGCAGTACTTC. The encoded protein is CASRADRAYEQYF.

The genes are TRBV5-6 and TRBJ2-1; 9 bases are a match to TRBD2. The length of the CDR3 is 17 residues. Germline V gene data show CDR1 as SGHDT and CDR2 as YYEEEE. The J segment lost 4 bases and the V segment lost 1 base, leaving 9 bases of the junction unmatched. This CDR3 is CASSLQTSGRLYNEQFF. The CDR3 DNA reads as TGTGCCAGCAGCTTGCAGACTAGCGGAAGATTGTACAATGAGCAGTTCTTC.

V gene TRBV7-9 combines with J gene TRBJ1-2; 11 nucleotides align to TRBD1. After removal of 4 bases from V and 7 bases from J, the junction contained 5 bases not matched to a gene. The CDR3 covers 14 residues. Germline CDR1 and CDR2: SEHNR and FQNEAQ (reference sequence). The CDR3, as DNA: TGTGCCAGCAGCTCCTCGGGACAGGGGGGTGGCTACACCTTC. As protein: CASSSSGQGGGYTF.